The clone carrying this T cell receptor (beta chain) was seen more than once but under ten times. The source of the sample is a study of radiotherapy plus CTLA-4 blockade in lung cancer. The germline V gene has CDR1 SGHNT and CDR2 YYREEE (reference sequence). The CDR3 loop spans 14 amino acids. V was clipped by 4 bases and J by 3 bases; unmatched bases: 5. Profiled with immunoSEQ multiplex PCR; TCRdb holds only in-frame clones, not every one. Among about 45,000 clones, approximately 62% were seen once, and the ten largest hold roughly 18%. This material consisted of peripheral blood, taken from a patient treated with radiotherapy plus ipilimumab. This chain connects TRBV5-4 to TRBJ2-7; 9 bases map to TRBD1. The receptor comes from a human donor with non-small cell lung cancer who had a partial response to radiotherapy plus ipilimumab. The CDR3 loop reads CASSPGQGYYEQYF. As DNA, the CDR3 is TGTGCCAGCAGCCCGGGACAGGGTTACTACGAGCAGTACTTC.